This T cell receptor (beta chain) was documented in a study of blood T cell repertoires in COVID-19. CDR1 and CDR2 from the germline V gene are LGHNA and YSLEER. The CDR3 runs to 15 residues. Between the trimmed V and J ends, which lost 0 bases and 5 bases, there was a span of 10 bases. Generated by immunoSEQ multiplex PCR, the TCRdb table keeps only in-frame clones and is missing some. The table includes about 14,000 clones, 81% detected once. The source of this sequence is a human donor in a cohort sampled during active COVID-19. This chain joins TRBV4-3 and TRBJ2-2, with a weak D call TRBD1 (5 bases). Material: peripheral blood. In DNA form, the CDR3 reads TGCGCCAGCAGCCAAGACAGGGCGAGGACCGGGGAGCTGTTTTTT. This sequence encodes CASSQDRARTGELFF.